This is a list of T cell receptor beta chains from one sample in a study of cytomegalovirus exposure and HLA in healthy donors. Sequenced by immunoSEQ multiplex PCR; TCRdb stores in-frame clones only, minus some. Seen here are under 200,000 clones, about three quarters observed once, and the top ten hold 0.95% to 1.5%. The sequenced material came from PBMCs. Receptors were obtained from a woman aged 25 to 39 in good health and CMV-seronegative. CDR3s include the opening cysteine and the closing phenylalanine or tryptophan. D genes are given only for firm matches. Clone size appears in some rows only: once, few, many, or a class for an expanded clone.

cdr3_length j_call v_call d_call clone_size cdr3_nt cdr3_aa
13 TRBJ1-2 TRBV19 . . TGTGCCAGTAGTCGGCAGGGCCCCTATGGCTACACCTTC CASSRQGPYGYTF
17 TRBJ1-5 TRBV7-2 . . TGTGCCAGCAGCTCCAGACTGCGGGCCCCGATGGAGGAGCCCCAGCATTTT CASSSRLRAPMEEPQHF
13 TRBJ1-1 TRBV28 . . TGTGCCACTCTGGGGCGGAGGAACACTGAAGCTTTCTTT CATLGRRNTEAFF
16 TRBJ2-7 TRBV6-5 TRBD1 . TGTGCCAGCAGTTTAAACCCCGGGACAGTTCGCTACGAGCAGTACTTC CASSLNPGTVRYEQYF
15 TRBJ2-7 TRBV5-4 TRBD1 . TGTGCCAGCAGCTTCGGACAGGAACTCTATTACGAGCAGTACTTC CASSFGQELYYEQYF
15 TRBJ2-5 TRBV4-1 TRBD2 . TGCGCCAGCAGCCAGGCGGGACTAGCGGCAGAGACCCAGTACTTC CASSQAGLAAETQYF
14 TRBJ1-2 TRBV7-9 . . TGTGCCAGCAGCTACAACAGGGTTCCTTTTGACTACACCTTC CASSYNRVPFDYTF
15 TRBJ1-2 TRBV28 TRBD1 . TGTGCCAGCAGTCCAGGGACAGGGGGCTTCTATGGCTACACCTTC CASSPGTGGFYGYTF
14 TRBJ2-1 TRBV15 . . TGTGCCACCAGCCCCACTCGGAGAGACAATGAGCAGTTCTTC CATSPTRRDNEQFF
16 TRBJ2-3 TRBV6-1 TRBD1 . TGTGCCAGCAGTGCCCGCGGGGACAGGGGAACAGATACGCAGTATTTT CASSARGDRGTDTQYF
17 TRBJ1-5 TRBV27 . . TGTGCCAGCAGCATGAAGAGCAGGGGCGGTAGCAATCAGCCCCAGCATTTT CASSMKSRGGSNQPQHF
16 TRBJ2-7 TRBV5-1 . . TGCGCCAGCAGCCCCCCCCGGGACTTCCCACCCTACGAGCAGTACTTC CASSPPRDFPPYEQYF
14 TRBJ1-5 TRBV6-7 . few TGTGCCAGCAGTTACTCGTTGAGGGCCCCGCCCCAGCATTTT CASSYSLRAPPQHF
16 TRBJ2-3 TRBV10-3 . . TGTGCCATCAGTGAGGGAGGGCTCATCCGCACAGATACGCAGTATTTT CAISEGGLIRTDTQYF
17 TRBJ2-7 TRBV7-5 . once TGTGTCAGAAGCTTAGTAACTAGCAGTGAGACTCGGGGCGAGCAGTACTTC CVRSLVTSSETRGEQYF
13 TRBJ2-7 TRBV6-5 . once TGTGCCAGCAGTTCTGGACAGACCTACGAGCAGTACTTC CASSSGQTYEQYF
16 TRBJ1-4 TRBV6-1 . . TGTGCCAGCAGTGGGTATAACAGGGTTGGTAATGAAAAACTGTTTTTT CASSGYNRVGNEKLFF
16 TRBJ2-1 TRBV7-8 . . TGTGCCAGCAGCTTAGTATCCGCAGGGCTAGACAATGAGCAGTTCTTC CASSLVSAGLDNEQFF
14 TRBJ2-3 TRBV5-4 TRBD1 . TGTGCCAGCAGCACTGACAGGGTAGCAGATACGCAGTATTTT CASSTDRVADTQYF
13 TRBJ1-5 TRBV6-1 . . TGTGCCAGCAGCAAGACAGGCGATCAGCCCCAGCATTTT CASSKTGDQPQHF
15 TRBJ2-3 TRBV29-1 . . TGCAGCGTCGTGGGGGGGCGCGGGTCTACTAATACGCAGTATTTT CSVVGGRGSTNTQYF
16 TRBJ2-2 TRBV5-6 . . TGTGCCAGCAGCTGGCAAGGACAAGATAACACCGGGGAGCTGTTTTTT CASSWQGQDNTGELFF
13 TRBJ2-1 TRBV27 . . TGTGCCAGCAGTTTTCCCTACGGGGATGAGCAGTTCTTC CASSFPYGDEQFF
14 TRBJ2-2 TRBV29-1 . . TGCAGCGTTGGGGGCCCAGGGAACACCGGGGAGCTGTTTTTT CSVGGPGNTGELFF
14 TRBJ1-3 TRBV18 . . TGTGCCAGCTCCAGGGATTTCTCTGGAAACACCATATATTTT CASSRDFSGNTIYF
17 TRBJ2-1 TRBV7-9 TRBD2 . TGTGCCAGCAGCCCGCTGCGGACTAGCGGGGCGTACAATGAGCAGTTCTTC CASSPLRTSGAYNEQFF
14 TRBJ2-7 TRBV13 . few TGTGCCAGCACCCTAGGGGGGGCGCGGTACGAGCAGTACTTC CASTLGGARYEQYF
14 TRBJ2-7 TRBV21-1 . . TGTGCCAGCAGCAAAGGGGACAGACCCTACGAGCAGTACTTC CASSKGDRPYEQYF
14 TRBJ1-4 TRBV28 . many TGTGCCAGCAGTTCACGCGCAACTAATGAAAAACTGTTTTTT CASSSRATNEKLFF
13 TRBJ1-1 TRBV27 . . TGTGCCAGCAGTTTATTAAATGCAGGAGAAGCTTTCTTT CASSLLNAGEAFF
15 TRBJ2-5 TRBV5-1 TRBD2 . TGCGCCAGCAGCTTGGTAGCGGGGGGGCGGGAGACCCAGTACTTC CASSLVAGGRETQYF